The 18 T cell receptor beta chains reported below all come from one sample, sequenced in a study of T cells in Graves' hyperthyroidism and ophthalmopathy (dated by TCRdb to between 2018 and 2020). Library preparation was by multiplex PCR. Reads for this sample came from an Illumina HiSeq 2000. TCR beta CDR3 regions were amplified from RNA transcripts. A first-round RT-PCR of the TCR CDR3 used the HTBI primer set with the Qiagen OneStep RT-PCR kit. The raw public data were reprocessed by TCRdb itself: fastp quality trimming at Q25, MiXCR clonotype calling, in-frame beta chains only. Identical CDR3 protein sequences are pooled into one entry, listed with their most common genes and DNA. For this sample the table gives approximately 430,000 distinct CDR3 sequences, of which approximately 15% were detected only once. About 14% of the sample lies in the top ten. The specimen was blood. These receptor sequences come from a young woman with Graves' hyperthyroidism.

In its sample, this clonotype was seen a few times. This sequence joins TRBV12-3 or TRBV12-4 and TRBJ2-1, with a possible D match to TRBD1 (5 bases). Trimming took 8 bases from V and 7 from J, leaving 15 bases between them. The CDR3 is 13 amino acids. CDR3 nucleotide sequence: TGTGCCAGCGAATGGGGCCGACAAAATGAGCAGTTCTTC. It specifies CASEWGRQNEQFF.

This clonotype was recorded at least ten times. The V call is TRBV28, the J call TRBJ1-4, with 10 bases fitting TRBD1. CDR1 and CDR2 (germline): MDHEN, SYDVKM. This CDR3 spans 16 amino acids. Trimming cost V 8 bases and J 8 bases; bases outside gene matches: 14. CDR3 in DNA: TGTGCCAGCCTCCAAGCCACGGGACAGGGGAGAGAAAAACTGTTTTTT. Translation: CASLQATGQGREKLFF.

Regarding this clonotype: A much larger clonotype is one base distant, so this may be a read error. Since no conserved phenylalanine or tryptophan closes the CDR3, a read error is the likely cause. The rearrangement uses TRBV27 and TRBJ2-5, with D possibly being TRBD1 (6 bases). CDR3 length: 15 residues. Germline loops: CDR1 MNHEY, CDR2 SMNVEV (reference sequence). With 6 bases removed from V and 5 bases from J, the gap between germline ends came to 19 bases. The CDR3 region has the DNA TGTGCCAGCAGCCCCACAGGGAATAGAGAGGAGACCCAGTACCTC. Protein: CASSPTGNREETQYL.

This clonotype has a count of ten or more. The chain couples TRBV28 to TRBJ1-1; weak D call: TRBD1 (5 bases). Trimming shortened V by 2 bases and J by 11 bases, and 18 bases separated the two germline ends. The CDR3 sequence is 14 residues long. Germline-derived CDR1 and CDR2 are MDHEN and SYDVKM. The CDR3 reads CASSLQGAETSAFF. The CDR3 DNA reads TGTGCCAGCAGTTTACAAGGGGCCGAAACGTCGGCTTTCTTT.

Comments on this clonotype: A much larger clone is a single base away; this may be a read error. The chain links TRBV27 to TRBJ2-1, with D maybe TRBD1 (5 bases). This CDR3 contains 19 residues. Germline V lookup: CDR1 MNHEY, CDR2 SMNVEV (reference sequence). CDR3 loop: CASAFFPLRAESSYNKQFF. The CDR3 DNA is TGTGCCAGCGCTTTTTTCCCCCTCAGGGCCGAGAGCTCCTACAATAAGCAGTTCTTC.

This clonotype was counted ten times or more. The V gene is TRBV11-2, the J gene TRBJ2-5; D is unresolved. This CDR3 is 19 amino acids long. Germline CDR1 SGHAT, CDR2 FQNNGV. The V end was cut by 0 bases, the J end by 0 bases, with 20 bases between. As DNA, the CDR3 is TGTGCCAGCAGCTTAGATCGGTTAAGAAGCAGCAGATACCAAGAGACCCAGTACTTC. Its translation: CASSLDRLRSSRYQETQYF.

This clonotype appeared many times. This chain joins TRBV6-1 and TRBJ1-2; the match to TRBD1 covers 7 bases. Germline trimming cut 4 bases from V and 4 bases from J; bases unmatched to any gene: 3. Germline loops: CDR1 MNHNS, CDR2 SASEGT. The CDR3 is made up of 13 amino acids. CDR3 sequence: CASSAYRGYGYTF. The CDR3 bases are TGTGCCAGCAGTGCATACAGGGGCTATGGCTACACCTTC.

On this clonotype: With a much larger clone just one base away, this may be a read error. The chain employs TRBV28 and TRBJ2-3; 10 bases are shared with TRBD2. V lost 5 bases and J lost 2; bases outside the gene matches: 4. Germline V gene lookup returns CDR1 MDHEN and CDR2 SYDVKM. The CDR3 is made up of 15 amino acids. The CDR3 sequence is CASSERGGSTDTQYF. As DNA, the CDR3 is TGTGCCAGCAGTGAGCGGGGGGGATCCACAGATACGCAGTATTTT. Supplemented by reference TRBV28 and TRBJ2-3, the full variable domain reads DVKVTQSSRYLVKRTGEKVFLECVQDMDHENMFWYRQDPGLGLRLIYFSYDVKMKEKGDIPEGYSVSREKKERFSLILESASTNQTSMYLCASSERGGSTDTQYFGPGTRLTVL.

This clonotype was found many times. The rearrangement links TRBV6-1 to TRBJ1-1, with D tentatively TRBD1 (5 bases). Trimming shortened V by 1 base and J by 5 bases, and 11 bases separated the two germline ends. The germline gives CDR1 MNHNS, CDR2 SASEGT. The CDR3 length is 14 residues. This CDR3 is CASSEVLRGTEAFF. The CDR3 DNA reads as TGTGCCAGCAGTGAAGTCCTGCGGGGGACTGAAGCTTTCTTT.

In its sample, this clonotype was seen a few times. The rearrangement joins TRBV11-2 to TRBJ2-1; D not certain. V lost 5 bases, J lost 0 bases, and 11 bases lay in between. This CDR3 contains 15 residues. Germline CDR1 is SGHAT and CDR2 is FQNNGV. The CDR3 coding sequence is TGTGCCAGCAGCCCAGAGTTCTTCTCCTACAATGAGCAGTTCTTC. As protein: CASSPEFFSYNEQFF. The whole variable domain, filled in from reference TRBV11-2 and TRBJ2-1, reads EAGVAQSPRYKIIEKRQSVAFWCNPISGHATLYWYQQILGQGPKLLIQFQNNGVVDDSQLPKDRFSAERLKGVDSTLKIQPAKLEDSAVYLCASSPEFFSYNEQFFGPGTRLTVL.

This clonotype was counted many times. CDR3 coding DNA: TGCAGTGCTAGAGACCCAGGAGGAGGAGACACTGAAGCTTTCTTT. Protein product: CSARDPGGGDTEAFF. J is TRBJ1-1 and V is TRBV20-1; D remains ambiguous. V lost 0 bases and J lost 3, with 14 bases in between. The CDR3 sequence is 15 residues long. The germline gives CDR1 DFQATT, CDR2 SNEGSKA (reference sequence).

The table lists this clonotype with a few counts. This chain links TRBV29-1 with TRBJ2-1; 8 bases agree with TRBD1. The V gene end was trimmed by 7 bases and the J gene end by 8 bases; junction bases not matched to a gene: 19. Germline lookup yields CDR1 SQVTM and CDR2 ANQGSEA. CDR3 length: 16 amino acids. Here the CDR3 reads CSAKPRQGPSVDEQFF. The CDR3 coding sequence is TGCAGCGCCAAACCTAGACAGGGGCCTAGCGTGGATGAGCAGTTCTTC.

The chain carries TRBV12-3 or TRBV12-4 and TRBJ2-7; possibly TRBD2 for D (6 bases). The ends were cut back, 6 bases at V and 3 bases at J, with 15 bases in the middle. The CDR3 is made up of 14 amino acids. CDR3 sequence: CASSPVGGDYEQYF. The CDR3 nucleotides are TGTGCCAGCAGCCCGGTTGGAGGGGACTACGAGCAGTACTTC.

There are many counts of this clonotype. The V and J genes are TRBV10-3 and TRBJ2-6; 8 bases fit TRBD1. Germline CDR1 ENHRY, CDR2 SYGVKD. The V gene end was trimmed by 1 base and the J gene end by 1 base; junction bases not matched to a gene: 6. CDR3 length: 18 amino acids. CDR3 loop: CAISEFGTGLSGANVLTF. CDR3 DNA sequence: TGTGCCATCAGTGAGTTTGGGACAGGTCTTTCTGGGGCCAACGTCCTGACTTTC.

This clonotype was recorded many times. The genes are TRBV13 and TRBJ2-2, with 8 bases fitting TRBD2. Per the germline V gene, CDR1 is PRHDT and CDR2 is FYEKMQ (reference sequence). The CDR3 loop spans 17 amino acids. V shed 5 bases and J 5 bases; nucleotides not matched to a gene: 13. CDR3: CASSQDPPGGPTGELFF. The CDR3 bases are TGTGCCAGCAGCCAAGATCCTCCGGGAGGGCCAACCGGGGAGCTGTTTTTT.

The rearrangement uses TRBV7-3 and TRBJ2-7, with 9 bases fitting TRBD1. The junction had 7 bases not matched to a gene; V was cut back by 2 bases and J by 5 bases. Germline lookup yields CDR1 SGHTA and CDR2 FQGTGA. CDR3 length equals 15 residues. CDR3 bases: TGTGCCAGCAGCTTAGGGACAGGGAGAAGGGACGAGCAGTACTTC. Translated: CASSLGTGRRDEQYF.

V and J are TRBV29-1 and TRBJ2-5; 7 bases map to TRBD1. Germline loops: CDR1 SQVTM, CDR2 ANQGSEA. The CDR3 contains 16 residues. V shed 7 bases, J shed 5 bases, and the junction held 19 bases outside the gene matches. In DNA, the CDR3 is TGCAGCGGTATCATCCGGGACAGTGTTATTATTGAGACCCAGTACTTC. Protein sequence: CSGIIRDSVIIETQYF.

The table lists this clonotype with a few counts. The chain combines TRBV7-9 with TRBJ2-5, with D uncertain. Between the trimmed V and J ends, which lost 1 base and 2 bases, there was a span of 11 bases. Germline V gene sequence: CDR1 SEHNR, CDR2 FQNEAQ (reference sequence). The CDR3 runs to 15 residues. The CDR3 DNA is TGTGCCAGCAGCTTAGTTCGTCAGAGACAAGAGACCCAGTACTTC. Translated, it gives CASSLVRQRQETQYF.